This paragraph covers one TCR beta chain sequence. At one end, the junction sequence differs from germline, possibly due to a read error. The record originates from a study of shared clonotypes between healthy human individuals. Naive CD8 cells, CD45RO-negative and positively selected for CCR7, excluded terminally differentiated effector memory CD45RA+ cells. There were no recent acute infections or vaccinations among the donors, who were healthy HIV-negative adults. TCRdb keeps only in-frame clones here, not all; method: immunoSEQ multiplex PCR. The table records 2 million to 2.5 million clones, just under 95% of them present only once. The CDR3 sequence is 17 residues long. Germline CDR1 reads SEHNR; CDR2 reads FQNEAQ (reference sequence).

The rearrangement joins TRBV7-9 to TRBJ2-5; 11 nucleotides align to TRBD2. The sequencing sample was made of naive CD8+ T cells sorted from blood. This receptor was taken from a man between 18 and 29 years old in good health. The CDR3 loop is CASSEGLAEAHQETQYF. The CDR3 nucleotides are TGTGCCAGCAGCGAGGGACTAGCGGAGGCGCACCAGGAGACCCAGTACTTC.